This T cell receptor (beta chain) originates from a study of shared clonotypes between healthy human individuals. At the level of the study: Aged 18 to 49, the donors were two women and a few men.

Libraries were prepared by immunoSEQ multiplex PCR; TCRdb keeps only in-frame clonotypes and omits some of them. In the table there are more than 450,000 clones, roughly 78% of which are singletons. With V trimmed by 0 bases and J by 6 bases, 4 bases remained unmatched. Germline CDR1 KGHSH, CDR2 LQKENI. The CDR3 consists of 14 residues. Approximately 91 million PBMCs supplied genomic DNA for unsorted samples. J is TRBJ2-7 and V is TRBV18, with TRBD1 identical over 8 bases. The receptor was isolated from a woman between 40 and 50 years old in good health. Some clones in this sample may be carry-over from other donors' samples. The specimen sequenced was PBMCs. CDR3 protein: CASSPPTGVSEQYF. CDR3 sequence (DNA): TGTGCCAGCTCACCACCGACAGGGGTGAGCGAGCAGTACTTC.